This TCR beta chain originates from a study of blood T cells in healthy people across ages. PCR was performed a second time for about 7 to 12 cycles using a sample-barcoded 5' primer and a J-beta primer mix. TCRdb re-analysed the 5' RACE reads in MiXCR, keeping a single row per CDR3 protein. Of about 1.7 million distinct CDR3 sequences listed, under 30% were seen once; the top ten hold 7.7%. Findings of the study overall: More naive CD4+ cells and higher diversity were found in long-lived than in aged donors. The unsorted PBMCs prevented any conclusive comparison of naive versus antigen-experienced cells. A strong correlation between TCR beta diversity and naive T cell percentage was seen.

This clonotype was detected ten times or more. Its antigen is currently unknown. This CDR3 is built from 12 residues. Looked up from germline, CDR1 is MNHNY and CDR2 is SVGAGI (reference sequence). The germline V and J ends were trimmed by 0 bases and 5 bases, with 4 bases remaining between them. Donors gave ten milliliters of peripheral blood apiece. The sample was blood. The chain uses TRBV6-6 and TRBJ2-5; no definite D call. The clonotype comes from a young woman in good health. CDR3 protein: CASSYSAETQYF. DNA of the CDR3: TGTGCCAGCAGTTACTCCGCCGAGACCCAGTACTTC.